The sequence of this TCR beta chain was determined in a study of T cells in narcolepsy. Overall study context: Donors had narcolepsy type 1 or type 2, or were healthy controls. Points from the study as a whole: Comparing one patient's CSF and blood CD4+ clonotypes highlighted HCRT- and TRIB2-specific autoreactive clonotypes. Autoreactive clone sequences were missing from some blood memory CD4+ repertoires. Autoreactive clonotypes reportedly recurred in blood of same and different patients, not controls.

Germline assignment: CDR1 SGHTA and CDR2 FQGNSA. The CDR3 totals 15 residues. V shed 3 bases, J shed 5 bases, and the junction held 5 bases outside the gene matches. Sequencing used immunoSEQ multiplex PCR; TCRdb keeps in-frame clones, though not all of them. Of about 33,000 clones listed, 70% to 85% were seen once; the top ten hold around 1.3%. This clone was seen more than once but under ten times. Its antigen remains unknown. Material: CD45RA- memory CD4+ T cells from PBMCs. The TCR comes from a human donor with narcolepsy. The chain links TRBV7-2 to TRBJ2-5; TRBD1 matches at 11 bases. This CDR3 is CASSLLGQGAETQYF. CDR3 sequence (DNA): TGTGCCAGCAGCTTGCTCGGACAGGGGGCGGAGACCCAGTACTTC. The full variable domain, in which reference TRBV7-2 and TRBJ2-5 provide the parts outside the CDR3, is GAGVSQSPSNKVTEKGKDVELRCDPISGHTALYWYRQSLGQGLEFLIYFQGNSAPDKSGLPSDRFSAERTGGSVSTLTIQRTQQEDSAVYLCASSLLGQGAETQYFGPGTRLLVL.